Below are 30 T cell receptor beta chains sequenced from a single sample in a study of T cell repertoires in aging, cancer and after chemotherapy. The template was genomic DNA from peripheral blood, not RNA. TRB rearrangements spanning V, D and J were amplified using mixed TRB-A/B primers. Each CDR3 protein is one row after TCRdb ran MiXCR on the multiplex PCR reads. The data contain around 13,000 distinct CDR3 sequences, roughly a third of them singletons. What was sequenced was blood. The receptors shown here come from a human donor in good health. The donor label of this sample is uncertain.

This clonotype ranks as medium-sized. The chain couples TRBV19 to TRBJ2-7, with a tentative D call TRBD2 (5 bases). This CDR3 contains 14 residues. Germline CDR1 reads LNHDA; CDR2 reads SQIVND (reference sequence). Trimming shortened V by 4 bases and J by 1 base, and 11 bases separated the two germline ends. The DNA for the CDR3 is TGTGCCAGTAGTAGTGAGGGATCGTCCTACGAGCAGTACTTC. Translated, it gives CASSSEGSSYEQYF.

The chain is built from TRBV19 and TRBJ2-4; TRBD1 aligns across 11 bases. CDR1 is LNHDA and CDR2 is SQIVND in the germline V gene (reference sequence). The junction had 6 bases not matched to a gene; V was cut back by 8 bases and J by 6 bases. This CDR3 has 14 amino acids. The chain's CDR3 is CASAGTGGSNIQYF. CDR3 nucleotides: TGTGCCAGTGCCGGGACAGGGGGTTCAAACATTCAGTACTTC.

The chain joins TRBV19 to TRBJ2-5; 8 nucleotides agree with TRBD2. J gave up 5 bases and V 5 bases, and 1 base lay outside the gene matches. The CDR3 totals 12 residues. Germline V CDR1 and CDR2: LNHDA, SQIVND (reference sequence). The CDR3 region has the DNA TGTGCCAGTAGTGCGGGGGGTGAGACCCAGTACTTC. Translation gives CASSAGGETQYF.

This clonotype is labeled as medium-sized. The gene calls are TRBV30 and TRBJ2-2; no clear D gene. The V and J ends lost 2 bases and 6 bases respectively, with 10 bases between them. In germline, CDR1 is GTSNPN, CDR2 SVGIG (reference sequence). The CDR3 loop spans 13 amino acids. The CDR3 region has the DNA TGTGCCTGGAGTCGGCAGAGGCCCGGGGAGCTGTTTTTT. Translating it yields CAWSRQRPGELFF.

In this sample, this clonotype is medium-sized (0.01 to 0.1%). The chain couples TRBV19 to TRBJ2-6; D may match TRBD1 or TRBD2 (5 bases each). This CDR3 contains 16 residues. Trimming took 1 base from V and 4 from J, leaving 11 bases between them. CDR1 is LNHDA and CDR2 is SQIVND in the germline V gene (reference sequence). The CDR3 DNA reads as TGTGCCAGTAGTATAGCACTGGGACCCGGGGCCAACGTCCTGACTTTC. As protein: CASSIALGPGANVLTF.

Notes on this clonotype: A read error may be the cause here, since a much bigger clone is one base away. The rearrangement joins TRBV29-1 to TRBJ1-2, with D hard to call. From germline, CDR1 is SQVTM and CDR2 ANQGSEA. This CDR3 spans 12 amino acids. V was cut by 3 bases and J by 8 bases, with 13 bases left in between. This chain's CDR3 is CSVEEAKRGYTF. The DNA of the CDR3 is TGCAGCGTTGAGGAAGCTAAGAGGGGCTACACCTTC.

The chain uses TRBV10-3 and TRBJ2-5; tentative D call: TRBD2 (6 bases). The CDR3 loop spans 15 amino acids. V lost 6 bases to trimming and J lost 4 bases, with 18 bases between them. The germline gives CDR1 ENHRY, CDR2 SYGVKD. The CDR3 reads CAIREGQGSRETQYF. The DNA for the CDR3 is TGTGCCATCAGGGAGGGGCAAGGGTCGAGAGAGACCCAGTACTTC.

This clonotype appeared a single time. The gene calls are TRBV6-2 or TRBV6-3 and TRBJ2-7; D possibly corresponds to TRBD2 (6 bases). The CDR3 length is 16 residues. The ends were cut back, 6 bases at V and 7 bases at J, with 25 bases in the middle. Per germline, CDR1 MNHEY and CDR2 SVGEGT. This chain's CDR3 is CASRISDSGPREEQYF. CDR3 nucleotides: TGTGCCAGCAGAATCTCAGACTCGGGCCCTCGGGAGGAGCAGTACTTC.

This clonotype counts as medium-sized. The genes are TRBV29-1 and TRBJ2-3; D is ambiguous. The germline V gene encodes CDR1 SQVTM and CDR2 ANQGSEA. The CDR3 totals 13 residues. V dropped 5 bases and J dropped 8 bases, with 17 bases sitting between them. The CDR3 is CSVPPGTQPTQYF. In DNA form, the CDR3 reads TGCAGCGTTCCCCCCGGTACACAGCCTACGCAGTATTTT.

CDR3 in amino acids: CASSLLSGLHYEQYF. The CDR3 bases are TGTGCCAGCAGCTTACTTTCAGGGCTACACTACGAGCAGTACTTC. This chain links TRBV5-6 with TRBJ2-7; a weak D match, TRBD1 (5 bases). Trimming shortened V by 2 bases and J by 3 bases, and 15 bases separated the two germline ends. Per germline, CDR1 SGHDT and CDR2 YYEEEE. CDR3 size: 15 residues. Full variable domain (rest looked up from reference TRBV5-6 and TRBJ2-7): DAGVTQSPTHLIKTRGQQVTLRCSPKSGHDTVSWYQQALGQGPQFIFQYYEEEERQRGNFPDRFSGHQFPNYSSELNVNALLLGDSALYLCASSLLSGLHYEQYFGPGTRLTVT.

Sample share makes this clonotype medium-sized. V and J are TRBV19 and TRBJ2-2; D may be TRBD1 (5 bases). V lost 7 bases and J lost 0, with 12 bases in between. Germline V gives CDR1 LNHDA, CDR2 SQIVND (reference sequence). The CDR3 length is 15 residues. The CDR3 loop is CASMDKGSNTGELFF. The CDR3 coding sequence is TGTGCCAGTATGGACAAGGGGTCGAACACCGGGGAGCTGTTTTTT.

There are a few counts of this clonotype. In DNA form, the CDR3 reads TGTGCCAGCAGTGAAGGTAGCAATCAGCCCCAGCATTTT. The encoded protein is CASSEGSNQPQHF. The chain has TRBV6-1 and TRBJ1-5, with D unclear. CDR3 length: 13 amino acids. Germline CDR1 reads MNHNS; CDR2 reads SASEGT. V lost 1 base and J 0 bases, leaving 1 base between the germline ends.

The V gene is TRBV24-1, the J gene TRBJ2-3; D may match TRBD1 or TRBD2 (6 bases each). The length of the CDR3 is 14 residues. V was shortened by 7 bases and J by 4 bases, with 14 bases between the two germline ends. Germline lookup yields CDR1 KGHDR and CDR2 SFDVKD. The CDR3 nucleotides are TGTGCCACCAGCTCCCAAGGGGGGTCAGATACGCAGTATTTT. It codes for CATSSQGGSDTQYF.

The chain carries TRBV30 and TRBJ1-2; no reliable D call. Germline V gives CDR1 GTSNPN, CDR2 SVGIG (reference sequence). CDR3 length: 12 amino acids. The CDR3 sequence: CTVEESNYGYTF. The CDR3 region has the DNA TGTACCGTTGAGGAGTCTAACTATGGCTACACCTTC.

This chain links TRBV12-3 or TRBV12-4 with TRBJ2-7, with 9 positions matching TRBD1. Trimming at V came to 5 bases and at J to 6 bases, leaving 8 bases not matched to a gene. CDR3 length: 14 amino acids. The CDR3 reads CASSPGTGLSEQYF. CDR3 bases: TGTGCCAGCAGTCCCGGGACAGGGCTTTCCGAGCAGTACTTC.

This rearrangement joins TRBV19 to TRBJ1-6; D unclear. The V and J ends lost 5 bases and 7 bases respectively, with 9 bases between them. Germline CDR1 reads LNHDA; CDR2 reads SQIVND (reference sequence). This CDR3 is 13 amino acids long. The CDR3 region has the DNA TGTGCCAGTAGTCCCCGGCCCAATTCACCCCTCCACTTT. It is translated as CASSPRPNSPLHF.

This clonotype is deemed medium-sized. The chain uses TRBV6-4 and TRBJ2-3, with 9 bases that match TRBD2. Germline values: CDR1 MRHNA, CDR2 SNTAGT. The CDR3 is 16 residues long. V lost 0 bases and J lost 0; bases outside the gene matches: 1. The CDR3 sequence: CASSDSGLASTDTQYF. Written as DNA, the CDR3 is TGTGCCAGCAGTGACTCGGGACTAGCTAGCACAGATACGCAGTATTTT.

CDR3 amino acids: CASSLGPAGEQYF. The CDR3 coding sequence is TGTGCCAGCAGCTTGGGACCCGCCGGCGAGCAGTACTTC. V usage is TRBV5-4 and J usage is TRBJ2-7; D gene uncertain. From germline, CDR1 is SGHNT and CDR2 YYREEE (reference sequence). The CDR3 extends over 13 amino acids. With 0 bases removed from V and 6 bases from J, the gap between germline ends came to 10 bases.

This clonotype ranks as medium-sized. The rearrangement links TRBV18 to TRBJ2-5; weak D call: TRBD2 (7 bases). The ends were cut back, 2 bases at V and 4 bases at J, with 11 bases in the middle. Germline-derived CDR1 and CDR2 are KGHSH and LQKENI. This CDR3 is built from 14 residues. In nucleotides, the CDR3 is TGTGCCAGCTCACCAAGGGCGGGGGCAGAGACCCAGTACTTC. This encodes CASSPRAGAETQYF. Drawing the rest from reference TRBV18 and TRBJ2-5, the complete variable domain is NAGVMQNPRHLVRRRGQEARLRCSPMKGHSHVYWYRQLPEEGLKFMVYLQKENIIDESGMPKERFSAEFPKEGPSILRIQQVVRGDSAAYFCASSPRAGAETQYFGPGTRLLVL.

Comments on this clonotype: This may be a read error, as it is one base from a much larger clone. The V and J genes are TRBV11-3 and TRBJ2-4; 7 nucleotides agree with TRBD1. The CDR3 covers 16 residues. Germline values: CDR1 SGHNT, CDR2 YENEEA. V shed 3 bases and J 0 bases; nucleotides not matched to a gene: 5. The CDR3 loop reads CASSFTGAPAKNIQYF. Here the CDR3 DNA reads TGTGCCAGCAGCTTCACAGGGGCCCCAGCCAAAAACATTCAGTACTTC.

The chain carries TRBV27 and TRBJ2-1; maybe TRBD1 (5 bases). Germline-derived CDR1 and CDR2 are MNHEY and SMNVEV (reference sequence). There are 14 residues in the CDR3. Trimming removed 5 bases at V and 2 bases at J, with 10 bases between. Here the CDR3 reads CASSQGRPYNEQFF. CDR3 DNA sequence: TGTGCCAGCAGTCAGGGTCGGCCCTACAATGAGCAGTTCTTC.

The chain uses TRBV30 and TRBJ1-3; D gene ambiguous. Germline values: CDR1 GTSNPN, CDR2 SVGIG (reference sequence). Deletions cut 4 bases from V and 5 bases from J, with 9 bases between. The CDR3 covers 12 residues. CDR3 in DNA: TGTGCCTGGAACGTGGGTCGAAACACCATATATTTT. This codes for CAWNVGRNTIYF.

This chain uses TRBV27 with TRBJ2-5; D perhaps matches TRBD1 (6 bases). Germline lookup yields CDR1 MNHEY and CDR2 SMNVEV (reference sequence). V was pared by 2 bases and J by 3 bases, with 13 bases between. CDR3 size: 15 residues. The CDR3 is CASSLGAAGEETQYF. The CDR3 region has the DNA TGTGCCAGCAGTTTAGGGGCAGCAGGGGAAGAGACCCAGTACTTC.

Only a few counts were recorded for this clonotype. The chain employs TRBV15 and TRBJ2-2; no clear D gene. The CDR3 is 15 amino acids. The germline V gene encodes CDR1 LNHNV and CDR2 YYDKDF (reference sequence). V was pared by 2 bases and J by 6 bases, with 13 bases between. The CDR3 here is CATSRRPNPAGELFF. CDR3 coding DNA: TGTGCCACCAGCAGACGCCCCAACCCGGCCGGGGAGCTGTTTTTT.

V gene TRBV29-1 combines with J gene TRBJ1-5, with D possibly being TRBD1 (6 bases). There are 13 residues in the CDR3. V gave up 4 bases and J gave up 0 bases, with 7 bases separating them. The germline CDR1 and CDR2 sequences are SQVTM and ANQGSEA. DNA of the CDR3: TGCAGCGTTGTAGGGGGTAGCAATCAGCCCCAGCATTTT. This gives the protein CSVVGGSNQPQHF.

The V and J genes are TRBV10-3 and TRBJ2-2; D remains ambiguous. V was pared by 3 bases and J by 3 bases, with 8 bases between. Germline lookup yields CDR1 ENHRY and CDR2 SYGVKD. The CDR3 extends over 14 amino acids. The CDR3 sequence is CAISEVFDTGELFF. The CDR3 region has the DNA TGTGCCATCAGTGAAGTTTTCGACACCGGGGAGCTGTTTTTT.

The chain links TRBV6-5 to TRBJ2-7, with 7 bases aligning to TRBD1. Germline CDR1 is MNHEY and CDR2 is SVGAGI. V shed 5 bases and J 8 bases; nucleotides not matched to a gene: 9. This CDR3 has 13 residues. The CDR3 nucleotides are TGTGCCAGCAGTAGGGGACAGTTACTGAAGCAGTACTTC. Residues: CASSRGQLLKQYF.

The chain is built from TRBV5-4 and TRBJ2-3, with TRBD2 matching 16 bases. Germline assignment: CDR1 SGHNT and CDR2 YYREEE (reference sequence). The V segment lost 6 bases and the J segment 0 bases; nucleotides outside the gene matches: 7. CDR3 size: 18 residues. The CDR3 DNA sequence: TGTGCCAGCACAACGGGGGGACTAGCGGGGGGGAGCACAGATACGCAGTATTTT. This sequence encodes CASTTGGLAGGSTDTQYF.

This clonotype was seen a handful of times. The gene calls are TRBV6-5 and TRBJ2-2; D uncertain. The CDR3 spans 13 residues. V was pared by 2 bases and J by 7 bases, with 8 bases between. The germline V gene has CDR1 MNHEY and CDR2 SVGAGI. CDR3 coding DNA: TGTGCCAGCAGTTACCGCCTTGGCGGGGAGCTGTTTTTT. Translating it yields CASSYRLGGELFF.

This clonotype was recorded a few times. This chain connects TRBV19 to TRBJ1-2; unclear D gene. This CDR3 has 15 residues. Germline lookup yields CDR1 LNHDA and CDR2 SQIVND (reference sequence). Trimming took off 5 bases at V and 6 bases at J, with 19 bases between the two ends. Here the CDR3 DNA reads TGTGCCAGTAGTCCCCCTCGACAATTCATCCATGGCTACACCTTC. The encoded protein is CASSPPRQFIHGYTF.